Listed here is a single T cell receptor (beta chain). Its target is unknown. These data belong to a study of cytomegalovirus exposure and HLA in healthy donors. Study results and limitations: The authors reported that TCR beta sequences could predict HLA-A and HLA-B alleles. These predictions were accurate for most subjects in the first cohort.

The germline V gene has CDR1 SGDLS and CDR2 YYNGEE. V was trimmed by 3 bases and J by 0 bases, leaving 16 bases between them. CDR3 length equals 16 residues. Both 60 Vbeta primers and 13 Jbeta primers went into the PCR. Assay: immunoSEQ multiplex PCR; the TCRdb copy retains only in-frame clones and omits some. The repertoire holds 250,000 or so clones, with around 85% as singletons. The chain uses TRBV9 and TRBJ2-7, with D possibly being TRBD2 (6 bases). The receptor was derived from a human donor in good health. Sequenced sample: PBMCs. CDR3 sequence: CASSAGFSGNSYEQYF. CDR3 nucleotide sequence: TGTGCCAGCAGCGCCGGATTTAGCGGTAACTCCTACGAGCAGTACTTC.